The source of this TCR beta chain is a study of blood T cells in healthy people across ages. This clonotype was counted only a few times. Primed by a sample-barcoded 5' primer and a J-beta primer mix, a second PCR proceeded for 7 to 11 cycles. One entry per CDR3 protein, called by TCRdb with MiXCR from the 5' RACE reads. Among some 710,000 distinct CDR3 sequences listed, roughly 46% were seen once. Peripheral blood samples of approximately 10 milliliters were drawn from each donor. The CDR3 is made up of 17 amino acids. Trimming stripped 0 bases from V and 1 base from J, with 16 bases between. The clonotype comes from a man older than 75 in good health. The chain has TRBV12-3 or TRBV12-4 and TRBJ2-7; no firm D call. The sequenced sample consisted of blood. CDR3 nucleotides: TGTGCCAGCAGTTTAGCGGGTGGTAGGCGATCTTCCTACGAGCAGTACTTC. Residues: CASSLAGGRRSSYEQYF.